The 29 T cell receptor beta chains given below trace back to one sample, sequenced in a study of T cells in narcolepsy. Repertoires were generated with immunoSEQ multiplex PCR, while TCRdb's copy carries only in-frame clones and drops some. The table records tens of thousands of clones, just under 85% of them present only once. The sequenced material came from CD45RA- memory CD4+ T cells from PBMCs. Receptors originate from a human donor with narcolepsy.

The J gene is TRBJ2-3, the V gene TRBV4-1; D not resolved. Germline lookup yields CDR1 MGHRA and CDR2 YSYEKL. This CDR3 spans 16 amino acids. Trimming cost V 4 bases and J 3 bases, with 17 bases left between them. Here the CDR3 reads CASSLLAGEATDTQYF. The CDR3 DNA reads TGCGCCAGCAGCCTTTTAGCTGGGGAAGCAACAGATACGCAGTATTTT.

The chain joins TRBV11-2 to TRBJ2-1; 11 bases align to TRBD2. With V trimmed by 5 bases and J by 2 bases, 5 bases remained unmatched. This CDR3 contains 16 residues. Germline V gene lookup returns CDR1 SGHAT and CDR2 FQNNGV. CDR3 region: CASSRISGRAYNEQFF. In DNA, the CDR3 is TGTGCCAGCAGCCGAATTAGCGGGAGGGCCTACAATGAGCAGTTCTTC.

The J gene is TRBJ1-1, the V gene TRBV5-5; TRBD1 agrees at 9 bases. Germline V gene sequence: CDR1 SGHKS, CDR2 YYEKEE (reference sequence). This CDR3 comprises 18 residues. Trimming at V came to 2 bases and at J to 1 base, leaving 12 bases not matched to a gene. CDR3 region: CASSFDSLQGARNTEAFF. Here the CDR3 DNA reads TGTGCCAGCAGCTTCGACTCCTTACAGGGGGCGCGGAACACTGAAGCTTTCTTT. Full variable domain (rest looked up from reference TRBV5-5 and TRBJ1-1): DAGVTQSPTHLIKTRGQQVTLRCSPISGHKSVSWYQQVLGQGPQFIFQYYEKEERGRGNFPDRFSARQFPNYSSELNVNALLLGDSALYLCASSFDSLQGARNTEAFFGQGTRLTVV.

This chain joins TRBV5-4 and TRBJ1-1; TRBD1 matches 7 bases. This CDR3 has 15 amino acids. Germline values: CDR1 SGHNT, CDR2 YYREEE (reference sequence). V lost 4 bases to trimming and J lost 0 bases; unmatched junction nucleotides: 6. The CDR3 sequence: CASSLQGVMNTEAFF. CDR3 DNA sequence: TGTGCCAGCAGCCTCCAGGGGGTGATGAACACTGAAGCTTTCTTT.

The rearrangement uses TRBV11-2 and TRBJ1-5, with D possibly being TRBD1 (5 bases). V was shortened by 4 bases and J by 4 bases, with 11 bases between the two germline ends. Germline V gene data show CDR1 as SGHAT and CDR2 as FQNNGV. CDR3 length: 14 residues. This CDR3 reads CASSSLAGNQPQHF. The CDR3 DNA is TGTGCCAGCAGCTCACTGGCAGGGAATCAGCCCCAGCATTTT.

The CDR3 DNA follows: TGTGCCAGCAGTGAAGTCCCGCAGAACACTGAAGCTTTCTTT. This codes for CASSEVPQNTEAFF. The chain links TRBV6-1 to TRBJ1-1; no definite D call. The CDR3 is 14 amino acids. Trimming stripped 1 base from V and 1 base from J, with 7 bases between. CDR1 and CDR2 from the germline V gene are MNHNS and SASEGT.

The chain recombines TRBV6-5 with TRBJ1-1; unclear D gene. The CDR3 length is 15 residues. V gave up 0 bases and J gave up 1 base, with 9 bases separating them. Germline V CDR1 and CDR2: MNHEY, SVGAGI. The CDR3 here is CASSYSRHKNTEAFF. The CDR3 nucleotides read TGTGCCAGCAGTTACTCGAGACATAAGAACACTGAAGCTTTCTTT.

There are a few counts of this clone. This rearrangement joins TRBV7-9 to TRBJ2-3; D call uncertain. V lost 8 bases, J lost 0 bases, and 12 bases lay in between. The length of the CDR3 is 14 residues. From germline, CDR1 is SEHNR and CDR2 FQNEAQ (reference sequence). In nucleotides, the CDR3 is TGTGCCAGCCTTTCCGGCTCCAGCACAGATACGCAGTATTTT. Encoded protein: CASLSGSSTDTQYF.

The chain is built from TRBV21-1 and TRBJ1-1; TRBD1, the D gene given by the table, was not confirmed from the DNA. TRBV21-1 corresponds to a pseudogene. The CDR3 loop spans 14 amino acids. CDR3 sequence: CASRFGHRNTEAFF. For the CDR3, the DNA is TGTGCCAGCAGATTTGGACACCGGAACACTGAAGCTTTCTTT.

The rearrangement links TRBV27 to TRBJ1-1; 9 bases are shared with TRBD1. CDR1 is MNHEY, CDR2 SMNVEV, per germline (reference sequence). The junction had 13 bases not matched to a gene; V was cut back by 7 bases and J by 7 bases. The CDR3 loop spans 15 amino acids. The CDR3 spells CASKPMGQGRVEAFF. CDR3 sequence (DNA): TGTGCCAGCAAACCTATGGGACAGGGTCGGGTTGAAGCTTTCTTT.

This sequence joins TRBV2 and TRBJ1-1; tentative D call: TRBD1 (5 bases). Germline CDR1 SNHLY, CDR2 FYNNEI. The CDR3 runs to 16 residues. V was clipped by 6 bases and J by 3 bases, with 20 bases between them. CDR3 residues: CASSLGPGGVDTEAFF. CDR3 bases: TGTGCCAGCAGCCTAGGCCCGGGAGGGGTGGACACTGAAGCTTTCTTT.

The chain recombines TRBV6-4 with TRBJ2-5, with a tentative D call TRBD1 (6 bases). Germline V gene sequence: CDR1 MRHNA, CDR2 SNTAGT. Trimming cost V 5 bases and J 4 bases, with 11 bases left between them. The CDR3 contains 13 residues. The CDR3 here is CASSQSRGETQYF. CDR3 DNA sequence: TGTGCCAGCAGTCAATCCAGGGGAGAGACCCAGTACTTC.

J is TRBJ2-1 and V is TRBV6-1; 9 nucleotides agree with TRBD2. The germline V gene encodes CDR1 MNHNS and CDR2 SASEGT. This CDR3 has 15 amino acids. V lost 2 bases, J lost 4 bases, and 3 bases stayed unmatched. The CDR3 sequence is CASSELAGSYNEQFF. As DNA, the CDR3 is TGTGCCAGCAGTGAACTAGCGGGGAGTTACAATGAGCAGTTCTTC.

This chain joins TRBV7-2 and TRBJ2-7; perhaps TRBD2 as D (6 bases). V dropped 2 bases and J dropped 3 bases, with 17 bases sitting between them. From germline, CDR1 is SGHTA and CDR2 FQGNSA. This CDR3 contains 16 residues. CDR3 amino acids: CASSLHRAGRDYEQYF. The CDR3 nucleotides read TGTGCCAGCAGCTTACACCGGGCGGGACGCGACTACGAGCAGTACTTC.

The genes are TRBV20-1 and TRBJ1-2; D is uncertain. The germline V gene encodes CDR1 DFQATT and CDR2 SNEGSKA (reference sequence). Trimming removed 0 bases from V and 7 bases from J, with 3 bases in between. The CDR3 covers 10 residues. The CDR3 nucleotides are TGCAGTGCTAGAGACGGTGGCTACACCTTC. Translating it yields CSARDGGYTF.

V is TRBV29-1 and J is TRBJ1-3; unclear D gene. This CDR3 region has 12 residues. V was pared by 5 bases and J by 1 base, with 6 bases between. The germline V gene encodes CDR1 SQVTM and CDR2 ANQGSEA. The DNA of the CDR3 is TGCAGCGTTATCTTGTCTGGAAACACCATATATTTT. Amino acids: CSVILSGNTIYF.

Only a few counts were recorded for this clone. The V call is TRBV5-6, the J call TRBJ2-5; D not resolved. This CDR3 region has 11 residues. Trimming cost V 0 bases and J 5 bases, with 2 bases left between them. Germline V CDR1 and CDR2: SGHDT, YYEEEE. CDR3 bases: TGTGCCAGCAGCTTGGAGGAGACCCAGTACTTC. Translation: CASSLEETQYF.

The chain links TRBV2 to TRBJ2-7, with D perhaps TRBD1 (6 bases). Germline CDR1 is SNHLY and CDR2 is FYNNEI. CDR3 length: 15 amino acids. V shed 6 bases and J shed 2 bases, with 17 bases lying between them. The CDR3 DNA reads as TGTGCCAGCAGGATAGGTCCAGGGGTTGCCTACGAGCAGTACTTC. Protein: CASRIGPGVAYEQYF.

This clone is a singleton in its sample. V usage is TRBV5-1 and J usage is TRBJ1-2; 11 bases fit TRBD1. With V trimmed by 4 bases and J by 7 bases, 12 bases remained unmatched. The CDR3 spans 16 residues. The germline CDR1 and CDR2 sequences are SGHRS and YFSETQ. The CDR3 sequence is CASSRNRDRGSSGYTF. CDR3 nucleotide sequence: TGCGCCAGCAGCCGGAATCGGGACAGGGGGTCAAGTGGCTACACCTTC.

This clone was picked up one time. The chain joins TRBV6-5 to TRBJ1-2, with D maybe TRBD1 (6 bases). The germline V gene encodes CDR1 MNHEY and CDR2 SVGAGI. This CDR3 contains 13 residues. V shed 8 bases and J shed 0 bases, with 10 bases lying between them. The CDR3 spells CASSDRPNYGYTF. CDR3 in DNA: TGTGCCAGCTCGGACAGACCTAACTATGGCTACACCTTC.

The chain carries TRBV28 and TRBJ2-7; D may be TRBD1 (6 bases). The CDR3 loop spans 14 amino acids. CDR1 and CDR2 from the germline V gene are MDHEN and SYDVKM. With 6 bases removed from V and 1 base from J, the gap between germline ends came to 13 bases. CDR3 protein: CASSFTGPSYEQYF. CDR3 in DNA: TGTGCCAGCAGCTTCACAGGGCCTTCCTACGAGCAGTACTTC. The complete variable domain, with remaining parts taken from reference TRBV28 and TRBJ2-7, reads DVKVTQSSRYLVKRTGEKVFLECVQDMDHENMFWYRQDPGLGLRLIYFSYDVKMKEKGDIPEGYSVSREKKERFSLILESASTNQTSMYLCASSFTGPSYEQYFGPGTRLTVT.

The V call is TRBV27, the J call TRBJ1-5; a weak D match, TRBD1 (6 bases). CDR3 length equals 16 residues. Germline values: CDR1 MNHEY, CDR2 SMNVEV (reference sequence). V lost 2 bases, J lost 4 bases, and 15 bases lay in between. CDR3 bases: TGTGCCAGCAGTTTAGAGGGCAGGGGTACGAATCAGCCCCAGCATTTT. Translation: CASSLEGRGTNQPQHF.

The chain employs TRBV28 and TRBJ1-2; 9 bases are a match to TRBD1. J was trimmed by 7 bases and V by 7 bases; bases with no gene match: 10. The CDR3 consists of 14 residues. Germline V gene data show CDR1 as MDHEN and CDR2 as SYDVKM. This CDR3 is CASTSPGQGSGYTF. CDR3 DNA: TGTGCCAGCACCTCCCCGGGACAGGGAAGTGGCTACACCTTC.

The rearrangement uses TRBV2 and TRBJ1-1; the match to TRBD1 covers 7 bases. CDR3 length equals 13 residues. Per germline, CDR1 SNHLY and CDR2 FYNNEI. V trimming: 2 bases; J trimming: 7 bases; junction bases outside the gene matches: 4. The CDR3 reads CASSERDRGEAFF. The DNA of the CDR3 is TGTGCCAGCAGTGAAAGGGACAGAGGTGAAGCTTTCTTT.

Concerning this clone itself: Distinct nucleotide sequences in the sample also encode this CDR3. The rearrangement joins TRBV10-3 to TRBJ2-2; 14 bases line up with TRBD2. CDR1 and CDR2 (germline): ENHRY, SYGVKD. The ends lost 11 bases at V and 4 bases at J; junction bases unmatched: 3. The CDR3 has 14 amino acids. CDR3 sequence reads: CAAGLAGGTGELFF. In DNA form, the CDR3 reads TGTGCCGCCGGACTAGCGGGAGGCACCGGGGAGCTGTTTTTT.

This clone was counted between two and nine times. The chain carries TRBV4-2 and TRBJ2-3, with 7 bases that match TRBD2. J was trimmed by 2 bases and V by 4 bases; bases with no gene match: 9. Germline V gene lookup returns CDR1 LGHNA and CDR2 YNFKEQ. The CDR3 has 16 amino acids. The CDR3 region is CASSPGGGGTTDTQYF. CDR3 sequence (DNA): TGTGCCAGCAGCCCGGGGGGTGGGGGAACCACAGATACGCAGTATTTT.

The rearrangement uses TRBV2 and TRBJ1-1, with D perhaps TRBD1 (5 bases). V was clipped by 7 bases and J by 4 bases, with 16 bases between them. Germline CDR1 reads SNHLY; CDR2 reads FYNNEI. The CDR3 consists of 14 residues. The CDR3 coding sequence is TGTGCCAGCAAGGTTGGGCGGGGGGGCACTGAAGCTTTCTTT. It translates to CASKVGRGGTEAFF.

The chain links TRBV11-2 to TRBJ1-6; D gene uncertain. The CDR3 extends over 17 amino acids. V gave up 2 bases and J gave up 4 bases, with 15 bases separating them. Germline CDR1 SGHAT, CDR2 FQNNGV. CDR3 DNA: TGTGCCAGCAGCTTACTGGCCCGGGAAAAATATAATTCACCCCTCCACTTT. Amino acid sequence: CASSLLAREKYNSPLHF.

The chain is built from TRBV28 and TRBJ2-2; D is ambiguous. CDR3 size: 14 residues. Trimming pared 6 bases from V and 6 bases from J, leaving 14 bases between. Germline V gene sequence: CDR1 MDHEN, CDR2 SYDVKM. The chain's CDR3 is CASRLDGVPGELFF. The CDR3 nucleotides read TGTGCCAGCAGATTGGACGGAGTCCCCGGGGAGCTGTTTTTT.